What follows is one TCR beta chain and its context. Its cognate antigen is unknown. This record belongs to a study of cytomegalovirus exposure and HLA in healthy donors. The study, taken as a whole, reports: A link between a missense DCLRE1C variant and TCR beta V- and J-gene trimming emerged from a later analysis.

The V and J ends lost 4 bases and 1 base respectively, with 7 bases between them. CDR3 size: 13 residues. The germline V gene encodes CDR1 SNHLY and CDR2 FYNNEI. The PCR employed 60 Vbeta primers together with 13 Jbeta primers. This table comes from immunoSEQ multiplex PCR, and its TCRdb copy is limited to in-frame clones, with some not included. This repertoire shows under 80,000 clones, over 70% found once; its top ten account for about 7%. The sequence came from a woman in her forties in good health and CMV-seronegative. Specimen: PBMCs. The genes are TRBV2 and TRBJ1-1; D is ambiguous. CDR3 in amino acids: CASSANTNTEAFF. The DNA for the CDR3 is TGTGCCAGCAGTGCTAATACGAACACTGAAGCTTTCTTT.